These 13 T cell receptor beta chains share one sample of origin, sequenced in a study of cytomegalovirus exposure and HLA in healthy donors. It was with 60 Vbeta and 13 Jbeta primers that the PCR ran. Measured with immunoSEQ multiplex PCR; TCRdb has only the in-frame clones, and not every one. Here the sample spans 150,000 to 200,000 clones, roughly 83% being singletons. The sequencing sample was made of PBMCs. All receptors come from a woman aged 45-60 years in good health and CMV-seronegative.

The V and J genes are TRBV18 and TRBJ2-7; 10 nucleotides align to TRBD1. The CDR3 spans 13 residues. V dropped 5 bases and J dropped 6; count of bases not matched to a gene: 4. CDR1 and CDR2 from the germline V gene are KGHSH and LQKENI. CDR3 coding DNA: TGTGCCAGCTCAGGGACAGGGGTAGGCGAGCAGTACTTC. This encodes CASSGTGVGEQYF.

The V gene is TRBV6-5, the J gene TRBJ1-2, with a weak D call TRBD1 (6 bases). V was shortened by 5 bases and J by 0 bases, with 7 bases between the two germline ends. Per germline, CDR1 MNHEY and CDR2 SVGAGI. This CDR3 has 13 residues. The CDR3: CASSGTPNYGYTF. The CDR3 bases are TGTGCCAGCAGTGGGACACCTAACTATGGCTACACCTTC.

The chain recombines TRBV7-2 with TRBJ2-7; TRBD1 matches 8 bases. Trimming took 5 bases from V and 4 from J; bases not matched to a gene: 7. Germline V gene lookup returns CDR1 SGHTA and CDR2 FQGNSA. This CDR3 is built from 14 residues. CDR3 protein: CASSAGTGSYEQYF. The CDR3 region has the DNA TGTGCCAGCAGCGCAGGGACAGGTTCGTACGAGCAGTACTTC.

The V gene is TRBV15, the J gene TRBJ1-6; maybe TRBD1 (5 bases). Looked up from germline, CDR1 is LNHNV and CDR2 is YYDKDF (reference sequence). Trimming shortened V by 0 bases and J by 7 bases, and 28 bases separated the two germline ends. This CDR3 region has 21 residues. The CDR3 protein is CATSRDFENGEGWELNSPLHF. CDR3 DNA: TGTGCCACCAGCAGAGATTTTGAGAATGGGGAGGGGTGGGAATTAAATTCACCCCTCCACTTT.

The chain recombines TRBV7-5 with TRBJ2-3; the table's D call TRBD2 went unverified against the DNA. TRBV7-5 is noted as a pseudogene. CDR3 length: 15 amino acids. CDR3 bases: TGTGCCAGAAGCCTCCGGGAAAGGGCCACAGATACGCAGTATTTT. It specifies CARSLRERATDTQYF.

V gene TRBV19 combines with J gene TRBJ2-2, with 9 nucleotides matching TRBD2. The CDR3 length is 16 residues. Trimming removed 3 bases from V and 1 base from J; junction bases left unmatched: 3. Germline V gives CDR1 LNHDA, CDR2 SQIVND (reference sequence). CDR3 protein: CASSISGSGNTGELFF. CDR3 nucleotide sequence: TGTGCCAGTAGTATTAGCGGGAGCGGGAACACCGGGGAGCTGTTTTTT.

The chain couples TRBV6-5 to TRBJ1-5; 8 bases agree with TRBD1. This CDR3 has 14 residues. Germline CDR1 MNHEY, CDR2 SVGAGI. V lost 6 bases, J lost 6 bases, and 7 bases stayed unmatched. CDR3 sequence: CASSATGGGQPQHF. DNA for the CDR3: TGTGCCAGCAGCGCAACAGGGGGGGGTCAGCCCCAGCATTTT.

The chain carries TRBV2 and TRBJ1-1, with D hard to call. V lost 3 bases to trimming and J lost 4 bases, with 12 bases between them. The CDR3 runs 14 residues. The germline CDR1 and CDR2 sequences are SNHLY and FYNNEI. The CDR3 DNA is TGTGCCAGCAGTGAGGGAGGGTTCAGCACTGAAGCTTTCTTT. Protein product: CASSEGGFSTEAFF.

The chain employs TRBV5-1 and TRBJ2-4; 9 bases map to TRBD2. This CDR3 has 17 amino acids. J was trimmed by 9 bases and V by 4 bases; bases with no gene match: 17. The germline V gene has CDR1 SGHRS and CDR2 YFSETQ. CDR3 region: CASSRREVAGASGIQYF. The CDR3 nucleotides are TGCGCCAGCAGCCGTCGCGAGGTAGCGGGAGCTTCCGGCATTCAGTACTTC.

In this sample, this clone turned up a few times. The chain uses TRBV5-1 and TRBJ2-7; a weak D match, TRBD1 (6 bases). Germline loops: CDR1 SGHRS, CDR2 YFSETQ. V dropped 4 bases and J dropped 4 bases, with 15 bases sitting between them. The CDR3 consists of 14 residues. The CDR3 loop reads CASSATTGSYEQYF. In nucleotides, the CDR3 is TGCGCCAGCAGCGCCACGACAGGAAGTTACGAGCAGTACTTC.

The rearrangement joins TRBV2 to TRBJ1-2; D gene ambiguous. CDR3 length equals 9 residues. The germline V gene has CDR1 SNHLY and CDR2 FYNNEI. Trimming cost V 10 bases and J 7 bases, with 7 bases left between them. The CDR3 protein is CAKTGGYTF. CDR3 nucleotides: TGTGCCAAAACGGGTGGCTACACCTTC.

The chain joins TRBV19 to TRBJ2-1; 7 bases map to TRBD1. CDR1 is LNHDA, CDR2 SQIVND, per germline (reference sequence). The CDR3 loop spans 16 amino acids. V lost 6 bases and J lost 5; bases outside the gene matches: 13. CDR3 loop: CASSPYGGQANNEQFF. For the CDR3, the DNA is TGTGCCAGTAGCCCTTACGGAGGACAGGCAAACAATGAGCAGTTCTTC.

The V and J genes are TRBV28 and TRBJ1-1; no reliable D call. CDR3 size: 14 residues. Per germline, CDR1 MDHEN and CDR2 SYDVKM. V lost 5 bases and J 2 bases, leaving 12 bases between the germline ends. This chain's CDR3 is CASSPGALNTEAFF. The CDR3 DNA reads TGTGCCAGCAGTCCCGGAGCCCTAAACACTGAAGCTTTCTTT.